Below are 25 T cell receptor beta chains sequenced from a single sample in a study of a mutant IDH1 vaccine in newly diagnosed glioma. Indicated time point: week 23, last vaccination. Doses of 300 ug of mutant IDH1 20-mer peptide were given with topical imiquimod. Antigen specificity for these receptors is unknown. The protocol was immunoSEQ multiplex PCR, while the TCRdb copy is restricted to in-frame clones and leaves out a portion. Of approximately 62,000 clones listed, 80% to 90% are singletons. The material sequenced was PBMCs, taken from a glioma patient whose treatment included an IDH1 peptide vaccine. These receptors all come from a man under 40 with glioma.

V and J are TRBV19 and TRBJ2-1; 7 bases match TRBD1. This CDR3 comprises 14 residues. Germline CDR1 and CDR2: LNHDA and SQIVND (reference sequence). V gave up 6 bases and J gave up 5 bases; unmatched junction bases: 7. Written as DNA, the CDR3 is TGTGCCAGTAGATCGGGACAGCTCAACAATGAGCAGTTCTTC. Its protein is CASRSGQLNNEQFF.

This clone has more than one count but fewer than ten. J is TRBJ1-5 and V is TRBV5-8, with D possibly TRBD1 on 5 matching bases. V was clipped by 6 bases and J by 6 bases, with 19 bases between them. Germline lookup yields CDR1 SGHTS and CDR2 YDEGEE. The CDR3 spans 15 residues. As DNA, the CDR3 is TGTGCCAGCATCCGGGACCAATCGATTGGTCAGCCCCAGCATTTT. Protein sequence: CASIRDQSIGQPQHF.

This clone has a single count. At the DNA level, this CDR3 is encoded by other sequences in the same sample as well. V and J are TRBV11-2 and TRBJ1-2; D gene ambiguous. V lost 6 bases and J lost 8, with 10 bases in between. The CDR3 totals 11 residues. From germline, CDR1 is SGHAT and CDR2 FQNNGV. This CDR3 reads CASSPREGYTF. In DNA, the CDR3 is TGTGCCAGCAGTCCTCGGGAGGGCTACACCTTC.

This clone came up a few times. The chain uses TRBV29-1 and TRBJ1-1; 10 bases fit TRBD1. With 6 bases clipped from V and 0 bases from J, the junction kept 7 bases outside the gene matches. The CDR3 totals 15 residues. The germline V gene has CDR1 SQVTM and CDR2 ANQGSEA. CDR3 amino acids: CSVRQGAWVNTEAFF. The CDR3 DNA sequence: TGCAGCGTGCGACAGGGGGCGTGGGTGAACACTGAAGCTTTCTTT.

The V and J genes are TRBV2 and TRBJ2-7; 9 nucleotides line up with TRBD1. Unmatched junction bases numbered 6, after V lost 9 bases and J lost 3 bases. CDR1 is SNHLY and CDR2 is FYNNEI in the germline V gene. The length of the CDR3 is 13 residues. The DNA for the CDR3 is TGTGCCAGTTCGGGACAGGGTCTCTACGAGCAGTACTTC. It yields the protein CASSGQGLYEQYF.

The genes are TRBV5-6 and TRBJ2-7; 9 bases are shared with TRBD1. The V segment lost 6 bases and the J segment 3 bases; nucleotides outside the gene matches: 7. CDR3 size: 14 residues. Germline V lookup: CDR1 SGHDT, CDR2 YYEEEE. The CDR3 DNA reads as TGTGCCAGCAACCCCGGGACAGGGATCTACGAGCAGTACTTC. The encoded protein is CASNPGTGIYEQYF.

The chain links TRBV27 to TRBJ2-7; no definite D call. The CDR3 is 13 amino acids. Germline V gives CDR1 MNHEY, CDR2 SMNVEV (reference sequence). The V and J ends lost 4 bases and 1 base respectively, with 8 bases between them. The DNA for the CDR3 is TGTGCCAGCAGTTCCGTATTGTCCTACGAGCAGTACTTC. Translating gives CASSSVLSYEQYF.

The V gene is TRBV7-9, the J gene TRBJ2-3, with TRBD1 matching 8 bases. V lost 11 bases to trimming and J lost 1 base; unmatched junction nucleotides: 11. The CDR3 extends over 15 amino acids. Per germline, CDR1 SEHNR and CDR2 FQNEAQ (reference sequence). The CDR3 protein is CASSADRGGTDTQYF. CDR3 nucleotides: TGTGCCTCCTCAGCCGACAGGGGAGGCACAGATACGCAGTATTTT.

The CDR3 DNA sequence: TGTGCCAGCAGTCCGACAGGGTACACCGGGGAGCTGTTTTTT. Translating it yields CASSPTGYTGELFF. This rearrangement joins TRBV6-1 to TRBJ2-2, with 7 positions matching TRBD1. The V segment lost 5 bases and the J segment 3 bases; nucleotides outside the gene matches: 3. This CDR3 is 14 amino acids long. The germline V gene has CDR1 MNHNS and CDR2 SASEGT.

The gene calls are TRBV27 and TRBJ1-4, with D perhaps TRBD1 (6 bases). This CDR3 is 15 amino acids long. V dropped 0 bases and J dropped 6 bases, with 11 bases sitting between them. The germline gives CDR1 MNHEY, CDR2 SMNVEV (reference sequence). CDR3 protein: CASSLSGTFYEKLFF. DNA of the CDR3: TGTGCCAGCAGTTTATCAGGGACATTTTATGAAAAACTGTTTTTT.

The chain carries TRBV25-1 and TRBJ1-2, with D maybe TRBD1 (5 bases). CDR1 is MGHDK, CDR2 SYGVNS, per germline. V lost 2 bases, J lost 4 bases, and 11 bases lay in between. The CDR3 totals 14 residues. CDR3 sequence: CASSEGQGPYGYTF. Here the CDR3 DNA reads TGTGCCAGCAGTGAAGGGCAGGGACCCTATGGCTACACCTTC.

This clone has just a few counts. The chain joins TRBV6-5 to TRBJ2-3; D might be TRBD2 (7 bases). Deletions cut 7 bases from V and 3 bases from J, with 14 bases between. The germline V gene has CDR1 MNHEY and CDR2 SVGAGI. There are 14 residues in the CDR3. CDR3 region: CASTRGGGTDTQYF. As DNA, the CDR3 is TGTGCCAGCACCCGGGGAGGGGGGACAGATACGCAGTATTTT.

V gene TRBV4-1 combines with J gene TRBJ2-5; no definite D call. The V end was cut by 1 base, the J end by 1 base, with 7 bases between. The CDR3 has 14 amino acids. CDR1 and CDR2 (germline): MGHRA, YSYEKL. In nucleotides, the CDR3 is TGCGCCAGCAGCCAAGCCCCAGTCCAAGAGACCCAGTACTTC. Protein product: CASSQAPVQETQYF.

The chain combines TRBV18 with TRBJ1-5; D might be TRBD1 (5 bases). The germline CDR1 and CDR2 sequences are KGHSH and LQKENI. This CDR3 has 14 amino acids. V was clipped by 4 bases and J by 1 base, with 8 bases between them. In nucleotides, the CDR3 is TGTGCCAGCTCACAAGGGGACAGCAATCAGCCCCAGCATTTT. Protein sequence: CASSQGDSNQPQHF.

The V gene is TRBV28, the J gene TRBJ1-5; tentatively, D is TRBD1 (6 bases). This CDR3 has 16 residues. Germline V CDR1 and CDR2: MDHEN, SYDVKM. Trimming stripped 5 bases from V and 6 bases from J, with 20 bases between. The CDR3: CASSPTTGWRAQPQHF. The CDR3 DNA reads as TGTGCCAGCAGTCCGACAACAGGGTGGAGGGCTCAGCCCCAGCATTTT.

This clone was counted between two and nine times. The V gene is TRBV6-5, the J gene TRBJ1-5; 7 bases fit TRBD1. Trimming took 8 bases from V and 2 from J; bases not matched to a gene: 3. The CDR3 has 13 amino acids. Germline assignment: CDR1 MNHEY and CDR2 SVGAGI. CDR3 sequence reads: CASRQGGNQPQHF. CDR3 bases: TGTGCCAGCCGACAGGGAGGCAATCAGCCCCAGCATTTT.

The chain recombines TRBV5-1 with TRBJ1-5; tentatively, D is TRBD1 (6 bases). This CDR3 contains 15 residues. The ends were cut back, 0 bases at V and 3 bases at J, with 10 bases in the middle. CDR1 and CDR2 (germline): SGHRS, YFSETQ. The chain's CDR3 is CASSLGGGYNQPQHF. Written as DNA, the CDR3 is TGCGCCAGCAGCTTGGGAGGGGGTTACAATCAGCCCCAGCATTTT.

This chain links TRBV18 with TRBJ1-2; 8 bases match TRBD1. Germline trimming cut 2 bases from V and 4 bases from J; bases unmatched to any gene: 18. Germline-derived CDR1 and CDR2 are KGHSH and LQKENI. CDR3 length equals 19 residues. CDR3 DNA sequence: TGTGCCAGCTCACCAGGGTTAATAGACAGGGGTTTCAACCGCTATGGCTACACCTTC. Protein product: CASSPGLIDRGFNRYGYTF.

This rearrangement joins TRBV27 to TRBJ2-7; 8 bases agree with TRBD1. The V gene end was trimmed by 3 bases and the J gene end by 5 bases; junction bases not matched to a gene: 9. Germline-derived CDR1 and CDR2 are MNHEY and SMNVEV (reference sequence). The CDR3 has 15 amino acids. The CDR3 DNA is TGTGCCAGCAGTTTTGTGTCAGGGGGCTTCCACGAGCAGTACTTC. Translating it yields CASSFVSGGFHEQYF.

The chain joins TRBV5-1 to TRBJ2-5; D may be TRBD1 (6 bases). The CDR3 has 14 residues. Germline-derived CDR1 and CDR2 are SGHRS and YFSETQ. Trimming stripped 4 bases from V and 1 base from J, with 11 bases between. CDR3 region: CASSPGTLQETQYF. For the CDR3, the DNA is TGCGCCAGCAGCCCCGGGACACTCCAAGAGACCCAGTACTTC.

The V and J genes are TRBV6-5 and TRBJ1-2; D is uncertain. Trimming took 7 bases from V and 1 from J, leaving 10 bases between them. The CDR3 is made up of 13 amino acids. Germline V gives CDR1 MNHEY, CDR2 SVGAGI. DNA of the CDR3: TGTGCCAGCAAAAGGACGTATAACTATGGCTACACCTTC. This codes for CASKRTYNYGYTF.

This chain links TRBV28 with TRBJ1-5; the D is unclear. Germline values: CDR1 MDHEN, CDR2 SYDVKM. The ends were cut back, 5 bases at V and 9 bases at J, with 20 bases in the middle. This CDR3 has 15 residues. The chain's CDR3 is CASSLSRQGIRPQHF. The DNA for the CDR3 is TGTGCCAGCAGTCTATCCAGACAAGGTATAAGGCCCCAGCATTTT.

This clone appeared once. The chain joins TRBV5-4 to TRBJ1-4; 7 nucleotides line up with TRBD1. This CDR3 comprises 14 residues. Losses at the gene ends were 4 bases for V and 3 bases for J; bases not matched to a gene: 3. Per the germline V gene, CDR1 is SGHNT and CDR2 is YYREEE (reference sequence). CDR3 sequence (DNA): TGTGCCAGCAGCGCAGGGGGGCCTAATGAAAAACTGTTTTTT. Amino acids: CASSAGGPNEKLFF.

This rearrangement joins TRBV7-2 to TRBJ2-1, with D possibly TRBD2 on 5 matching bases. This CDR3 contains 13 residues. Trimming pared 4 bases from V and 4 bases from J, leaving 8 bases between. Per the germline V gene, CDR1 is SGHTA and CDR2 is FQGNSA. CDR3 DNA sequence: TGTGCCAGCAGCTCGGGGAAATACAATGAGCAGTTCTTC. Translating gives CASSSGKYNEQFF. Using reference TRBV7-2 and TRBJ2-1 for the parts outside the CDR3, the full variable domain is GAGVSQSPSNKVTEKGKDVELRCDPISGHTALYWYRQSLGQGLEFLIYFQGNSAPDKSGLPSDRFSAERTGGSVSTLTIQRTQQEDSAVYLCASSSGKYNEQFFGPGTRLTVL.

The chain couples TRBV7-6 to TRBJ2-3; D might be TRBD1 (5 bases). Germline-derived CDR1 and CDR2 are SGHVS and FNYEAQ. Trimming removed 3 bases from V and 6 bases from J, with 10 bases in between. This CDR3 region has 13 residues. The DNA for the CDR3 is TGTGCCAGCAGCTTGGGGCCCTTGGATACGCAGTATTTT. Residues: CASSLGPLDTQYF.